This T cell receptor beta chain was sequenced for a study of tumor-infiltrating lymphocytes in localized non-small cell lung cancer. Study-wide points: Technical variation could not be separated from intratumor heterogeneity here.

TCRdb's table, derived via immunoSEQ multiplex PCR, lists solely in-frame clones and lacks some. This table holds 13,000 or so clones, around 81% found once. Regarding this clone: The antigen is undetermined.

The V gene lost 4 bases and the J gene lost 4 bases, with 11 bases spanning the gap. Germline CDR1 is LNHDA and CDR2 is SQIVND (reference sequence). This CDR3 is 13 amino acids long. The receptor's source is a human donor with non-small cell lung cancer. The material sequenced was lung tumor tissue. The V gene is TRBV19, the J gene TRBJ2-7; perhaps TRBD1 as D (5 bases). CDR3 region: CASSRQRHYEQYF. CDR3 sequence (DNA): TGTGCCAGTAGTAGACAGAGGCATTACGAGCAGTACTTC.